The clone carrying this T cell receptor beta chain was detected ten times or more. Via MiXCR, TCRdb re-called the 5' RACE reads, giving one row per CDR3 protein. The sample shows under 250,000 distinct CDR3 sequences, around 8% of them seen only once. The data stem from a study of CD8 T cells in ankylosing spondylitis. V gave up 3 bases and J gave up 1 base, with 9 bases separating them. CDR1 SEHNR and CDR2 FQNEAQ come from the germline V gene (reference sequence). This CDR3 is 14 amino acids long. The chain has TRBV7-9 and TRBJ1-1, with a weak D call TRBD1 (6 bases). The sequenced sample consisted of blood, either unsorted or a sorted T cell fraction (not recorded which). This TCR derives from a female donor with ankylosing spondylitis or in good health (not recorded which). The CDR3, as DNA: TGTGCCAGCAGCTTTTGGACAGAGAACACTGAAGCTTTCTTT. This sequence encodes CASSFWTENTEAFF.